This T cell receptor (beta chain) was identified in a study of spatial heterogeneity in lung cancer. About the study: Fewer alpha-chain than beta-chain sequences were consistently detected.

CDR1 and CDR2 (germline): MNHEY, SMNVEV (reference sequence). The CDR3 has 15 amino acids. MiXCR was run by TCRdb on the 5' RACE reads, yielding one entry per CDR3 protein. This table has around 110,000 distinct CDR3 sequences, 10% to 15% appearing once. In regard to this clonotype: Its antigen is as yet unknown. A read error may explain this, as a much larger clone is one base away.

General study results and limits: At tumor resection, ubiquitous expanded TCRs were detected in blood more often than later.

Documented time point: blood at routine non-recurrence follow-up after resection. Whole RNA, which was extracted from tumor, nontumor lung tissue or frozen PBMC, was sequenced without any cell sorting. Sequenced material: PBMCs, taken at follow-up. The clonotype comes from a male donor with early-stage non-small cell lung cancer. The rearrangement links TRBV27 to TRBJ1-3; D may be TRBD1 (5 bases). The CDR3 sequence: CASSLSGDYGNTTYF. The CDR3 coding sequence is TGTGCCAGCAGTTTATCGGGGGATTATGGAAACACCACATATTTT.